Shown below are 31 T cell receptor beta chains from a single sample sequenced in a study of spatial heterogeneity in lung cancer. TCRdb re-called the 5' RACE reads through MiXCR, storing one row per CDR3 protein. In the table there are 90,000 or so distinct CDR3 sequences, around 9% of which are singletons. The time point was: sample taken at primary tumor resection. Unsorted samples of tumor, nontumor lung or frozen PBMC had their whole RNA sequenced. The sequencing here drew on PBMCs, taken at surgery. These receptors were obtained from a male donor with early-stage non-small cell lung cancer.

The gene calls are TRBV5-1 and TRBJ2-1; TRBD1 aligns across 10 bases. Germline lookup yields CDR1 SGHRS and CDR2 YFSETQ. After removal of 4 bases from V and 5 bases from J, the junction contained 3 bases not matched to a gene. This CDR3 has 14 amino acids. The CDR3 coding sequence is TGCGCCAGCAGCCGGGACAGGGGCAACAATGAGCAGTTCTTC. Amino acids: CASSRDRGNNEQFF.

This rearrangement joins TRBV19 to TRBJ1-5; no reliable D call. The CDR3 has 13 amino acids. Germline CDR1 is LNHDA and CDR2 is SQIVND (reference sequence). V lost 2 bases, J lost 5 bases, and 7 bases lay in between. The CDR3 region has the DNA TGTGCCAGTAGTATATTTGTAGATCAGCCCCAGCATTTT. Protein sequence: CASSIFVDQPQHF.

The sample holds many counts of this clonotype. This sequence joins TRBV30 and TRBJ2-2; the D is unclear. The CDR3 runs 14 residues. Germline V gene lookup returns CDR1 GTSNPN and CDR2 SVGIG (reference sequence). V lost 0 bases and J lost 4, with 9 bases in between. CDR3 sequence reads: CAWSVPSLTGELFF. In DNA form, the CDR3 reads TGTGCCTGGAGTGTACCCAGTCTCACCGGGGAGCTGTTTTTT.

The table lists this clonotype with a few counts. The chain has TRBV5-1 and TRBJ2-2; the D gene is possibly TRBD1 (5 bases). The CDR3 is made up of 13 amino acids. V was trimmed by 1 base and J by 10 bases, leaving 11 bases between them. Per germline, CDR1 SGHRS and CDR2 YFSETQ. The CDR3 here is CASSLTQGMELFF. The CDR3 DNA is TGCGCCAGCAGCTTGACCCAGGGAATGGAGCTGTTTTTT. Based on the CDR3 plus reference TRBV5-1 and TRBJ2-2, the full variable domain is KAGVTQTPRYLIKTRGQQVTLSCSPISGHRSVSWYQQTPGQGLQFLFEYFSETQRNKGNFPGRFSGRQFSNSRSEMNVSTLELGDSALYLCASSLTQGMELFFGEGSRLTVL.

This sequence joins TRBV10-3 and TRBJ2-1; a possible D gene is TRBD2 (6 bases). The CDR3 has 17 residues. Looked up from germline, CDR1 is ENHRY and CDR2 is SYGVKD. V lost 0 bases and J lost 9, with 21 bases in between. The CDR3 region has the DNA TGTGCCATCAGTGAGTCGATGTGGGACTCACCGGATTCTGAGCAGTTCTTC. Its translation is CAISESMWDSPDSEQFF.

The chain has TRBV30 and TRBJ1-6; the D is unclear. Between the trimmed V and J ends, which lost 2 bases and 10 bases, there was a span of 12 bases. Germline V lookup: CDR1 GTSNPN, CDR2 SVGIG (reference sequence). The CDR3 runs 13 residues. CDR3 sequence (DNA): TGTGCCTGGAGTTCGGCCAGAGGCTCACCCCTCCACTTT. Residues: CAWSSARGSPLHF.

This clonotype occurred a few times. The chain employs TRBV12-3 or TRBV12-4 and TRBJ2-3, with no clear D. The CDR3 consists of 13 residues. The V gene lost 4 bases and the J gene lost 9 bases, with 14 bases spanning the gap. The CDR3 DNA is TGTGCCAGCAGTTCGAAGACTCCCGGGACGCAGTATTTT. Its translation is CASSSKTPGTQYF.

This clonotype was observed at least ten times. J is TRBJ1-5 and V is TRBV4-1; D unresolved. CDR1 MGHRA and CDR2 YSYEKL come from the germline V gene. The CDR3 extends over 16 amino acids. Trimming left V 0 bases short and J 2 bases short, with 11 bases between. The CDR3 nucleotides are TGCGCCAGCAGCCAAGATCCCTACAGCGGCAATCAGCCCCAGCATTTT. Its protein is CASSQDPYSGNQPQHF.

This clonotype has a handful of counts. The chain has TRBV11-3 and TRBJ1-2; TRBD1 matches at 7 bases. The germline V gene encodes CDR1 SGHNT and CDR2 YENEEA. V gave up 6 bases and J gave up 2 bases; unmatched junction bases: 3. The length of the CDR3 is 13 residues. CDR3: CASRLRGNYGYTF. DNA for the CDR3: TGTGCCAGCAGACTCAGGGGGAACTATGGCTACACCTTC. The entire variable domain, with the rest obtained from reference TRBV11-3 and TRBJ1-2, is as follows: EAGVVQSPRYKIIEKKQPVAFWCNPISGHNTLYWYLQNLGQGPELLIRYENEEAVDDSQLPKDRFSAERLKGVDSTLKIQPAELGDSAVYLCASRLRGNYGYTFGSGTRLTVV.

This clonotype was seen more than once but under ten times. The chain employs TRBV6-2 or TRBV6-3 and TRBJ1-1, with D unclear. The V and J ends lost 0 bases and 1 base respectively, with 6 bases between them. Germline CDR1 is MNHEY and CDR2 is SVGEGT. The CDR3 covers 14 residues. The CDR3 loop is CASSYSNRNTEAFF. The CDR3 DNA reads as TGTGCCAGCAGTTACTCGAACCGGAACACTGAAGCTTTCTTT.

V and J are TRBV2 and TRBJ2-5; no firm D call. The V end lost 4 bases, the J end lost 3 bases, and 15 bases lay between the germline ends. The CDR3 has 15 residues. Per germline, CDR1 SNHLY and CDR2 FYNNEI. CDR3 sequence: CASSAQAAYKETQYF. The CDR3 DNA is TGTGCCAGCAGTGCCCAGGCCGCCTATAAAGAGACCCAGTACTTC.

This clonotype came up many times. The chain employs TRBV5-1 and TRBJ2-7, with D maybe TRBD2 (5 bases). The CDR3 extends over 13 amino acids. V was clipped by 4 bases and J by 6 bases, with 14 bases between them. Germline CDR1 is SGHRS and CDR2 is YFSETQ. The CDR3 reads CASSTEAGLEQYF. The CDR3 DNA reads TGCGCCAGCAGCACCGAGGCGGGTCTCGAGCAGTACTTC.

This clonotype has just a few counts. The rearrangement uses TRBV19 and TRBJ2-1, with TRBD2 as a possible D gene (5 bases). V lost 3 bases and J lost 8, with 8 bases in between. This CDR3 spans 12 amino acids. Germline values: CDR1 LNHDA, CDR2 SQIVND (reference sequence). CDR3 sequence (DNA): TGTGCCAGTAGTATTAGCGTATATGAGCAGTTCTTC. It specifies CASSISVYEQFF.

Ten or more counts support this clonotype. This rearrangement joins TRBV18 to TRBJ2-7; possible D gene TRBD1, 5 bases. Trimming stripped 11 bases from V and 0 bases from J, with 17 bases between. This CDR3 has 14 residues. Germline CDR1 and CDR2: KGHSH and LQKENI. The CDR3: CALSQAPLSYEQYF. In nucleotides, the CDR3 is TGTGCCTTATCACAGGCTCCCCTCTCCTACGAGCAGTACTTC. The whole variable domain, remainder taken from reference TRBV18 and TRBJ2-7, is NAGVMQNPRHLVRRRGQEARLRCSPMKGHSHVYWYRQLPEEGLKFMVYLQKENIIDESGMPKERFSAEFPKEGPSILRIQQVVRGDSAAYFCALSQAPLSYEQYFGPGTRLTVT.

This clonotype was recorded many times. The chain joins TRBV30 to TRBJ2-1, with TRBD2 matching 8 bases. Germline trimming cut 3 bases from V and 7 bases from J; bases unmatched to any gene: 5. CDR1 is GTSNPN, CDR2 SVGIG, per germline (reference sequence). The CDR3 length is 13 residues. CDR3 nucleotides: TGTGCCTGGAGAAGCGGGAGCTTTAATGAGCAGTTCTTC. It specifies CAWRSGSFNEQFF.

This chain links TRBV7-9 with TRBJ1-1; a weak D match, TRBD1 (6 bases). The CDR3 has 14 amino acids. Trimming took 4 bases from V and 7 from J, leaving 16 bases between them. CDR1 is SEHNR and CDR2 is FQNEAQ in the germline V gene (reference sequence). The CDR3 bases are TGTGCCAGCAGCTCCGGGGGCTCCTCGGGTGAAGCTTTCTTT. Protein sequence: CASSSGGSSGEAFF.

This clonotype was picked up one time. A much larger clone is a single base away; this may be a read error. V usage is TRBV5-5 and J usage is TRBJ1-2; 7 positions agree with TRBD1. The CDR3 has 15 residues. The V gene's germline CDR1 is SGHKS and CDR2 YYEKEE (reference sequence). The CDR3 nucleotides read TGTGCCAGCAGCTTGACCGGGACAGCTTCTCCCGGCTACGCCTTC. Translated: CASSLTGTASPGYAF.

This clonotype was recorded once. The chain joins TRBV7-7 to TRBJ2-5; the match to TRBD2 covers 11 bases. The junction had 11 bases not matched to a gene; V was cut back by 6 bases and J by 2 bases. Germline CDR1 SSHAT, CDR2 FNYEAQ (reference sequence). The CDR3 spans 17 residues. CDR3 sequence reads: CASSTSGGLKPQETQYF. The CDR3 nucleotides are TGTGCCAGCAGTACTAGCGGGGGCCTGAAGCCTCAAGAGACCCAGTACTTC.

The table lists this clonotype with many counts. The chain recombines TRBV6-6 with TRBJ2-7; D is unresolved. Looked up from germline, CDR1 is MNHNY and CDR2 is SVGAGI (reference sequence). There are 15 residues in the CDR3. Trimming cost V 2 bases and J 4 bases, with 15 bases left between them. As DNA, the CDR3 is TGTGCCAGCAGTTACGGGCCCGTGGAAGGTTACGAGCAGTACTTC. It translates to CASSYGPVEGYEQYF.

Many counts were recorded for this clonotype. The genes are TRBV29-1 and TRBJ1-1; D is ambiguous. The ends were cut back, 2 bases at V and 2 bases at J, with 6 bases in the middle. Germline CDR1 and CDR2: SQVTM and ANQGSEA. The CDR3 is made up of 12 amino acids. CDR3 protein: CSVEPSNTEAFF. For the CDR3, the DNA is TGCAGCGTTGAACCAAGTAACACTGAAGCTTTCTTT.

The rearrangement links TRBV7-2 to TRBJ2-7; 8 bases line up with TRBD1. V was pared by 7 bases and J by 2 bases, with 7 bases of the junction left unmatched. Per germline, CDR1 SGHTA and CDR2 FQGNSA. This CDR3 is 14 amino acids long. DNA for the CDR3: TGTGCCAGCACTCCGGGACAGGTCGCCTACGAGCAGTACTTC. Protein product: CASTPGQVAYEQYF.

This clonotype was observed many times. The J gene is TRBJ1-1, the V gene TRBV27, with D unresolved. Trimming removed 3 bases at V and 5 bases at J, with 10 bases between. The CDR3 is 13 residues long. The V gene's germline CDR1 is MNHEY and CDR2 SMNVEV (reference sequence). The CDR3 region is CASSLGGETEAFF. DNA of the CDR3: TGTGCCAGCAGTTTGGGCGGCGAGACTGAAGCTTTCTTT.

This clonotype was counted at least ten times. The rearrangement links TRBV5-5 to TRBJ1-2; D gene ambiguous. The CDR3 has 13 amino acids. Between the trimmed V and J ends, which lost 4 bases and 4 bases, there was a span of 11 bases. CDR1 SGHKS and CDR2 YYEKEE come from the germline V gene (reference sequence). CDR3 bases: TGTGCCAGCAGCGCGCAGGAAGGCTATGGCTACACCTTC. Translation: CASSAQEGYGYTF. The full variable domain, its missing parts supplied by reference TRBV5-5 and TRBJ1-2, is DAGVTQSPTHLIKTRGQQVTLRCSPISGHKSVSWYQQVLGQGPQFIFQYYEKEERGRGNFPDRFSARQFPNYSSELNVNALLLGDSALYLCASSAQEGYGYTFGSGTRLTVV.

This clonotype was detected many times. J is TRBJ1-2 and V is TRBV5-1; no clear D gene. The V gene lost 0 bases and the J gene lost 4 bases, with 10 bases spanning the gap. This CDR3 has 14 amino acids. Germline V CDR1 and CDR2: SGHRS, YFSETQ. CDR3 nucleotide sequence: TGCGCCAGCAGCTTGGTGTCAGGCATCTATGGCTACACCTTC. Translating gives CASSLVSGIYGYTF.

The chain couples TRBV5-1 to TRBJ1-1; 7 bases are shared with TRBD1. V shed 4 bases, J shed 10 bases, and the junction held 4 bases outside the gene matches. The length of the CDR3 is 11 residues. Germline loops: CDR1 SGHRS, CDR2 YFSETQ. The CDR3 DNA reads as TGCGCCAGCAGCGCGGACAGGAGAGCTTTCTTT. Its protein product is CASSADRRAFF.

This clonotype was recorded a few times. This rearrangement joins TRBV5-1 to TRBJ1-1; TRBD1 might be the D (6 bases). V shed 4 bases and J shed 6 bases, with 13 bases lying between them. In germline, CDR1 is SGHRS, CDR2 YFSETQ. This CDR3 contains 13 residues. The CDR3, as DNA: TGCGCCAGCAGCCCACAGGGATTGGCTGAAGCTTTCTTT. Its protein product is CASSPQGLAEAFF. The whole variable domain, filled in from reference TRBV5-1 and TRBJ1-1, reads KAGVTQTPRYLIKTRGQQVTLSCSPISGHRSVSWYQQTPGQGLQFLFEYFSETQRNKGNFPGRFSGRQFSNSRSEMNVSTLELGDSALYLCASSPQGLAEAFFGQGTRLTVV.

The chain joins TRBV28 to TRBJ2-2; 8 positions match TRBD1. Germline V gene sequence: CDR1 MDHEN, CDR2 SYDVKM. This CDR3 is built from 18 residues. J lost 1 base, V lost 5 bases, and 12 bases had no gene match. The CDR3, as DNA: TGTGCCAGCAGTCCCTACGACAGGGGAAAATGGAACACCGGGGAGCTGTTTTTT. Its protein product is CASSPYDRGKWNTGELFF.

This clonotype was seen only a few times. The genes are TRBV20-1 and TRBJ2-1; D is unclear. V shed 3 bases and J shed 9 bases, with 15 bases lying between them. Looked up from germline, CDR1 is DFQATT and CDR2 is SNEGSKA (reference sequence). This CDR3 is built from 13 residues. Here the CDR3 DNA reads TGCAGTGCTAGTCCCTCAGGCGGTAGTGAGCAGTTCTTC. Translated: CSASPSGGSEQFF.

This clonotype has ten or more counts. The V gene is TRBV3-1, the J gene TRBJ2-7; the match to TRBD1 covers 9 bases. Per the germline V gene, CDR1 is LGHDT and CDR2 is YNNKEL (reference sequence). The CDR3 is 13 residues long. The V segment lost 5 bases and the J segment 7 bases; nucleotides outside the gene matches: 6. CDR3: CASSKHRGLEQYF. The CDR3 DNA reads as TGTGCCAGCAGCAAACACAGGGGGCTGGAGCAGTACTTC.

This clonotype was seen at least ten times. This chain joins TRBV5-1 and TRBJ2-7; the match to TRBD2 covers 10 bases. The CDR3 spans 15 residues. Germline V gene lookup returns CDR1 SGHRS and CDR2 YFSETQ. J was trimmed by 2 bases and V by 4 bases; bases with no gene match: 6. CDR3 DNA: TGCGCCAGCAGCCCTCGGACTAGCGGTACCTACGAGCAGTACTTC. Its protein product is CASSPRTSGTYEQYF.

This clonotype was found a few times. The chain uses TRBV3-1 and TRBJ2-5; 9 bases match TRBD2. Germline V gene sequence: CDR1 LGHDT, CDR2 YNNKEL (reference sequence). The V and J ends lost 4 bases and 5 bases, in that order; junction bases with no gene match: 5. CDR3 length equals 14 residues. CDR3 coding DNA: TGTGCCAGCAGCCGACAAGCGGGGGGTGAGACCCAGTACTTC. It translates to CASSRQAGGETQYF.